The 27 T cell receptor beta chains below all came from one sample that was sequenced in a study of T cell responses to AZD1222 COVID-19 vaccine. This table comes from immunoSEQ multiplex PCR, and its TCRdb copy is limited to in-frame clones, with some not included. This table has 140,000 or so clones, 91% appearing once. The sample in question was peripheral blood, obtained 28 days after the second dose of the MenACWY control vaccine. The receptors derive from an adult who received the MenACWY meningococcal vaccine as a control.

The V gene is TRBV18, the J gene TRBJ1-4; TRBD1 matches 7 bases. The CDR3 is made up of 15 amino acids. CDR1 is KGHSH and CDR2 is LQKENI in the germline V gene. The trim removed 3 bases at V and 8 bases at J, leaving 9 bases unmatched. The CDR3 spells CASSPLTGFDEKLFF. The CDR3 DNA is TGTGCCAGCTCACCCTTGACAGGGTTTGACGAAAAACTGTTTTTT.

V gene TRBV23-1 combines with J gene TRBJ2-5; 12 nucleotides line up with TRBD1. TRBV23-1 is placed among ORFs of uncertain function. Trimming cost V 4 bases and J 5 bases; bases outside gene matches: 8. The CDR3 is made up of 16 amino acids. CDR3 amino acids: CASSPPRDRGRETQYF. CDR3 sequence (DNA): TGCGCCAGCAGTCCCCCCCGGGACAGGGGGCGTGAGACCCAGTACTTC.

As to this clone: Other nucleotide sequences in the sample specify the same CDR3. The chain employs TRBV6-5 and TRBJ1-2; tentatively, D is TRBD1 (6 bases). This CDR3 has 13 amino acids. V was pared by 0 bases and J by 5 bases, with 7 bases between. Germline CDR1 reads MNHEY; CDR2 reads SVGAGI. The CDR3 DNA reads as TGTGCCAGCAGTTACTCAGGGGGTTATGGCTACACCTTC. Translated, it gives CASSYSGGYGYTF.

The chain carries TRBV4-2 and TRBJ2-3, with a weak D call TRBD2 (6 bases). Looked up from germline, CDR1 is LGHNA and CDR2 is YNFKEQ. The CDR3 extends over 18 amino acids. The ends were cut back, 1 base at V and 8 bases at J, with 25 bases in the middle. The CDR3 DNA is TGTGCCAGCAGCCAAGCCTGGCGCGGGGACCCCCATCAGAGTACGCAGTATTTT. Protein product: CASSQAWRGDPHQSTQYF.

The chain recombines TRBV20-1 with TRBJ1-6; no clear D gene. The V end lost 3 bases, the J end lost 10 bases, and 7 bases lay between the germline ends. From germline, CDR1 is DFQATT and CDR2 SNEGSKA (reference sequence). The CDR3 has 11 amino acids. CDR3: CSASSGSPLHF. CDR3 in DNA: TGCAGTGCTAGTTCGGGCTCACCCCTCCACTTT.

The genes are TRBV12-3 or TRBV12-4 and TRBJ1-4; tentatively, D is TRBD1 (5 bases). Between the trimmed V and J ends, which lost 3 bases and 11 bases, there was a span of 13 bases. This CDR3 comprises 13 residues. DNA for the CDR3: TGTGCCAGCAGTTTGCAGGGAGGTGGGAAACTGTTTTTT. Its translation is CASSLQGGGKLFF.

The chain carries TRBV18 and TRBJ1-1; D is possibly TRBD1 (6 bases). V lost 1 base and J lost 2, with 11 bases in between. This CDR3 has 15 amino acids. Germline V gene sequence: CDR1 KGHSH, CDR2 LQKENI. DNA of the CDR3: TGTGCCAGCTCACCACGGCCAGGGGAAAACACTGAAGCTTTCTTT. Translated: CASSPRPGENTEAFF.

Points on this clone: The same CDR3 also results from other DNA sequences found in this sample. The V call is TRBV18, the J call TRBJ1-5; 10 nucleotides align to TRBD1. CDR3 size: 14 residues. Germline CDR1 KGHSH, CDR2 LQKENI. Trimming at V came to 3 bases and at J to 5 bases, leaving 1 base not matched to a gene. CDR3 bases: TGTGCCAGCTCACCTGGACAGGGGGATCAGCCCCAGCATTTT. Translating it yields CASSPGQGDQPQHF.

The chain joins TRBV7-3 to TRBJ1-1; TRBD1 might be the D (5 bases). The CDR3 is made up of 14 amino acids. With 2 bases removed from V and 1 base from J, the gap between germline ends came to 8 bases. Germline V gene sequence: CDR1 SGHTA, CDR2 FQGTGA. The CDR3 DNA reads TGTGCCAGCAGCTTATGGGGCGGGAACACTGAAGCTTTCTTT. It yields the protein CASSLWGGNTEAFF.

CDR3 residues: CASTETGVRANIQYF. In DNA, the CDR3 is TGTGCCAGTACCGAGACCGGGGTGAGGGCCAACATTCAGTACTTC. This chain uses TRBV19 with TRBJ2-4; tentatively, D is TRBD2 (5 bases). Germline V gene data show CDR1 as LNHDA and CDR2 as SQIVND (reference sequence). V was cut by 7 bases and J by 7 bases, with 20 bases left in between. The CDR3 sequence is 15 residues long.

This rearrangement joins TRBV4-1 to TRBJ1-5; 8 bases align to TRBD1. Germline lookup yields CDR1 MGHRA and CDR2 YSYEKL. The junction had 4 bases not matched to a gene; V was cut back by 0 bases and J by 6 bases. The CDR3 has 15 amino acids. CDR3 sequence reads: CASSQDEGTGQPQHF. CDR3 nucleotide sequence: TGCGCCAGCAGCCAAGATGAGGGGACAGGTCAGCCCCAGCATTTT.

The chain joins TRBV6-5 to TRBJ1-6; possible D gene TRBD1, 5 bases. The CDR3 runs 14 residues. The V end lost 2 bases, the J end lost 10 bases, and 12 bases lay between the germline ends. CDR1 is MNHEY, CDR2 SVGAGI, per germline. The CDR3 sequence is CASSYDGAKSPLHF. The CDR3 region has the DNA TGTGCCAGCAGTTACGACGGGGCGAAATCACCCCTCCACTTT.

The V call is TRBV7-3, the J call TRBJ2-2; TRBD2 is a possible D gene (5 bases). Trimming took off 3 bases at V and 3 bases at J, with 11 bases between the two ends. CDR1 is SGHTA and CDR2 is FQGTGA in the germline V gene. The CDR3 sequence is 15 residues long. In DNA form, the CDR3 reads TGTGCCAGCAGCTTCCTAGCAGCCGACACCGGGGAGCTGTTTTTT. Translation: CASSFLAADTGELFF.

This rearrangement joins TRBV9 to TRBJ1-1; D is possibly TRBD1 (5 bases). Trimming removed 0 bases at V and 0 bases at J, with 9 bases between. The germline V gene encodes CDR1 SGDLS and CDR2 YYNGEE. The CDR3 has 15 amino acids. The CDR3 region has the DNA TGTGCCAGCAGCGTAGGGGGCATCATGAACACTGAAGCTTTCTTT. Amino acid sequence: CASSVGGIMNTEAFF.

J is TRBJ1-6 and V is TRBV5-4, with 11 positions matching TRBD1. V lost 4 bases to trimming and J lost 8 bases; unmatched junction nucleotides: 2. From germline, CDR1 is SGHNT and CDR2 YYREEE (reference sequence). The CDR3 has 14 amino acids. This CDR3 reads CASSQDRGHSPLHF. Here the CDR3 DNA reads TGTGCCAGCAGCCAGGACAGGGGGCATTCACCCCTCCACTTT.

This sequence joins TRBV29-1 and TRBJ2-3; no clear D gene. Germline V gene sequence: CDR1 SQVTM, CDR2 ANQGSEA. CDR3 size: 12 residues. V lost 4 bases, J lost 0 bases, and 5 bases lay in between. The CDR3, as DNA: TGCAGCGTTGGTGTAAGCACAGATACGCAGTATTTT. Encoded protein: CSVGVSTDTQYF.

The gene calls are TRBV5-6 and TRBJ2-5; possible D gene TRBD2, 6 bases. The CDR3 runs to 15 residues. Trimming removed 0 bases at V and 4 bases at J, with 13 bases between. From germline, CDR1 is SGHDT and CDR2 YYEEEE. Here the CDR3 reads CASSLARGTVETQYF. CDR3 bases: TGTGCCAGCAGCTTGGCGAGAGGGACTGTAGAGACCCAGTACTTC. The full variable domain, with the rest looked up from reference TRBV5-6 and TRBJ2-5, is DAGVTQSPTHLIKTRGQQVTLRCSPKSGHDTVSWYQQALGQGPQFIFQYYEEEERQRGNFPDRFSGHQFPNYSSELNVNALLLGDSALYLCASSLARGTVETQYFGPGTRLLVL.

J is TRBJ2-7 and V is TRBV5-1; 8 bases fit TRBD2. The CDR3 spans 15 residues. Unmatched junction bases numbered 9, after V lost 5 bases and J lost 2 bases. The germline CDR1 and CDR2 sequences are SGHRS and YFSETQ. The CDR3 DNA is TGCGCCAGCAGAAATGTCGCGGGGGGCGCCTACGAGCAGTACTTC. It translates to CASRNVAGGAYEQYF.

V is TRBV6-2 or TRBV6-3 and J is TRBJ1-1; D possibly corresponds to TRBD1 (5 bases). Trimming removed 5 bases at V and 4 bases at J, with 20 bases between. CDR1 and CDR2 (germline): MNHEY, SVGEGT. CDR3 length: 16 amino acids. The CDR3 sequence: CASSGQGEAYGTEAFF. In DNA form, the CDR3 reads TGTGCCAGCAGTGGGCAGGGAGAGGCCTACGGCACTGAAGCTTTCTTT.

The DNA for the CDR3 is TGCGCCAGCAGCCAAGATATAGGTAGCGGGCAAGAGACCCAGTACTTC. Translating gives CASSQDIGSGQETQYF. The chain recombines TRBV4-3 with TRBJ2-5; 7 bases are shared with TRBD2. V was clipped by 0 bases and J by 2 bases; unmatched bases: 6. The CDR3 runs to 16 residues. Per the germline V gene, CDR1 is LGHNA and CDR2 is YSLEER.

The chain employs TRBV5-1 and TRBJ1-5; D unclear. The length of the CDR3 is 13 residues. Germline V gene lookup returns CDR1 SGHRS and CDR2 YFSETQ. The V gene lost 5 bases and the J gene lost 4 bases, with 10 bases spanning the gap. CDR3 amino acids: CASSQGGNQPQHF. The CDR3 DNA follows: TGCGCCAGCAGTCAAGGTGGGAATCAGCCCCAGCATTTT.

CDR3 sequence reads: CASRRQDVPISPQHF. The CDR3 region has the DNA TGTGCCAGCAGAAGACAGGACGTACCCATCTCGCCCCAGCATTTT. V gene TRBV6-5 combines with J gene TRBJ1-5, with D tentatively TRBD1 (6 bases). V was trimmed by 6 bases and J by 9 bases, leaving 21 bases between them. From germline, CDR1 is MNHEY and CDR2 SVGAGI. The CDR3 sequence is 15 residues long.

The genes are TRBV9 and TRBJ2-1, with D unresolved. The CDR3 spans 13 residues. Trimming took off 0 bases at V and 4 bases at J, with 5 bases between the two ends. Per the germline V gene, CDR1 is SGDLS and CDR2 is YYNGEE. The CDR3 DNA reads TGTGCCAGCAGCGTAGCAAATTACAATGAGCAGTTCTTC. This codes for CASSVANYNEQFF.

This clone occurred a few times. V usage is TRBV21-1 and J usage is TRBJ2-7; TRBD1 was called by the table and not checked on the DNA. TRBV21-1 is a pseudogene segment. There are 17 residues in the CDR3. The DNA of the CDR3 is TGTGCCAGCAGCAAAGGGGCCAGGACAGGAAGCTCCTACGAGCAGTACTTC. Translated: CASSKGARTGSSYEQYF.

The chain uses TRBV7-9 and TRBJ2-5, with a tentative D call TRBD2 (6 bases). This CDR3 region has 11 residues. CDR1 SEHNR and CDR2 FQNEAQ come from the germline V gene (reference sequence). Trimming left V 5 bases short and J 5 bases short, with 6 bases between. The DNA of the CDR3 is TGTGCCAGCAGCGGGGGGGAGACCCAGTACTTC. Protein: CASSGGETQYF.

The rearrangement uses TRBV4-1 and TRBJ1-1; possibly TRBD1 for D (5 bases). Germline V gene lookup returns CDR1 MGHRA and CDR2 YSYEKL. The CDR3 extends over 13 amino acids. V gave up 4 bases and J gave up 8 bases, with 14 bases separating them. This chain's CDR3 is CASSLEGRREAFF. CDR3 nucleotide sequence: TGCGCCAGCAGCCTAGAGGGACGAAGAGAAGCTTTCTTT.

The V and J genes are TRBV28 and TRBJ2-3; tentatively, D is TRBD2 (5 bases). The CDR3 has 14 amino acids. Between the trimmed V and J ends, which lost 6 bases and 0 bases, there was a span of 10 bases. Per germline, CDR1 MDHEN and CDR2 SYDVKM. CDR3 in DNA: TGTGCCAGCAGGGGAGAACAAAGCACAGATACGCAGTATTTT. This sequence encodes CASRGEQSTDTQYF.